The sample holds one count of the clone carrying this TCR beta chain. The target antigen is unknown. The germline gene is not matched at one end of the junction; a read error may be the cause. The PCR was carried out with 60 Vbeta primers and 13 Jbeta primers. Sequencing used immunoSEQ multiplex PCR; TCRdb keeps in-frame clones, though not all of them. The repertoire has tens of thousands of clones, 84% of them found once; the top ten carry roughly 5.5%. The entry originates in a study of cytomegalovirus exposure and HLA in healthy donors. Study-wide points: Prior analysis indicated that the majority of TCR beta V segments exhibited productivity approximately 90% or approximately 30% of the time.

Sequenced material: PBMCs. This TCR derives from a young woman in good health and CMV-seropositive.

Here the CDR3 reads CASSFGQGGTDTQYF. The CDR3, as DNA: TGTGCTAGCAGCTTCGGACAGGGGGGAACAGATACGCAGTATTTT. V is TRBV7-7 and J is TRBJ2-3, with 10 bases lining up with TRBD1. The germline CDR1 and CDR2 sequences are SSHAT and FNYEAQ (reference sequence). The CDR3 extends over 15 amino acids.